What follows are 12 T cell receptor beta chains derived from one specimen sequenced in a study of T cells after yellow fever vaccination. TCRdb independently ran MiXCR on the 5' RACE reads; one entry per CDR3 protein. In the table there are tens of thousands of distinct CDR3 sequences, approximately 7.7% of which are singletons. The specimen comprised CD8+ T cells sorted from PBMCs, sampled 4 to 6 days after the first yellow fever vaccination. The source of these receptors is a man aged 18 to 30 who received the YFV17D yellow fever vaccine.

As DNA, the CDR3 is TGTGCCAGCAGTTACGAGCGGGGGCCGTCCTACGAGCAGTACGTC. The encoded protein is CASSYERGPSYEQYV. The chain recombines TRBV6-2 or TRBV6-3 with TRBJ2-7, with TRBD2 matching over 8 bases. Germline CDR1 and CDR2: MNHEY and SVGEGT. The J segment lost 1 base and the V segment lost 2 bases, leaving 4 bases of the junction unmatched. The CDR3 covers 15 residues.

The chain uses TRBV19 and TRBJ1-1; D gene uncertain. With 0 bases removed from V and 1 base from J, the gap between germline ends came to 6 bases. The germline V gene encodes CDR1 LNHDA and CDR2 SQIVND (reference sequence). The CDR3 is 14 residues long. The CDR3 protein is CASSIDRENTEAFF. The CDR3 DNA reads TGTGCCAGTAGTATAGATCGAGAGAACACTGAAGCTTTCTTT.

This clonotype has ten or more counts. The chain carries TRBV12-3 or TRBV12-4 and TRBJ2-7; D remains unclear. The CDR3 covers 13 residues. The V end lost 3 bases, the J end lost 2 bases, and 8 bases lay between the germline ends. The CDR3 region is CASSFAVTYEQYF. In nucleotides, the CDR3 is TGTGCCAGCAGTTTCGCCGTAACCTACGAGCAGTACTTC.

This clonotype has at least ten counts. Mismatch with germline at one junction end may stem from a read error. The gene calls are TRBV7-9 and TRBJ1-2; no clear D gene. CDR3 size: 12 residues. From germline, CDR1 is SEHNR and CDR2 FQNEAQ (reference sequence). In nucleotides, the CDR3 is TGTGCCAGCACCTTAGGGAGGGCGGGCTACACCTTC. It is translated as CASTLGRAGYTF.

The chain uses TRBV6-2 or TRBV6-3 and TRBJ2-7, with 12 bases that match TRBD1. V dropped 4 bases and J dropped 5; count of bases not matched to a gene: 9. Germline CDR1 MNHEY, CDR2 SVGEGT. The CDR3 consists of 16 residues. CDR3 region: CASSFSRDRGQDEQYV. In DNA form, the CDR3 reads TGTGCCAGCAGTTTCTCCCGGGACAGGGGGCAAGACGAGCAGTACGTC.

Ten or more counts support this clonotype. This CDR3 reads CASGDGSTQYF. In DNA, the CDR3 is TGTGCCAGCGGGGATGGGAGTACGCAGTATTTT. V is TRBV12-3 or TRBV12-4 and J is TRBJ2-3; weak D call: TRBD2 (5 bases). Trimming took off 8 bases at V and 8 bases at J, with 11 bases between the two ends. The CDR3 loop spans 11 amino acids.

The table lists this clonotype with a few counts. The chain joins TRBV5-1 to TRBJ2-3, with D maybe TRBD1 (5 bases). The CDR3 contains 14 residues. Germline V gene sequence: CDR1 SGHRS, CDR2 YFSETQ. V dropped 0 bases and J dropped 4 bases, with 9 bases sitting between them. The CDR3 nucleotides read TGCGCCAGCAGCTTGGTGCAGGGTGCAGATACGCAGTATTTT. It yields the protein CASSLVQGADTQYF.

This clonotype was counted ten times or more. The chain carries TRBV12-3 or TRBV12-4 and TRBJ2-2; no reliable D call. The CDR3 totals 11 residues. Trimming shortened V by 6 bases and J by 4 bases, and 3 bases separated the two germline ends. The CDR3 here is CASSSTGELFF. CDR3 bases: TGTGCCAGCAGCAGCACCGGGGAGCTGTTTTTT.

This clonotype showed up many times. This chain links TRBV7-9 with TRBJ1-1; no clear D. The V gene lost 2 bases and the J gene lost 6 bases, with 13 bases spanning the gap. Per germline, CDR1 SEHNR and CDR2 FQNEAQ (reference sequence). The CDR3 length is 14 residues. CDR3 DNA sequence: TGTGCCAGCAGCTTACAATGGGCAGGCTCTGAAGCTTTCTTT. Translating it yields CASSLQWAGSEAFF.

This rearrangement joins TRBV27 to TRBJ2-3; 11 bases fit TRBD2. V dropped 3 bases and J dropped 5; count of bases not matched to a gene: 7. The germline V gene has CDR1 MNHEY and CDR2 SMNVEV (reference sequence). The CDR3 is 16 amino acids. Here the CDR3 reads CASSFLAGGLGDTQYF. In nucleotides, the CDR3 is TGTGCCAGCAGTTTCTTAGCGGGGGGGCTTGGAGATACGCAGTATTTT.

A note on this clonotype: A much bigger clone sits one base away, suggesting this may be a read error. The genes are TRBV9 and TRBJ2-5, with a possible D match to TRBD1 (6 bases). Germline CDR1 and CDR2: SGDLS and YYNGEE. The CDR3 has 15 residues. The CDR3 nucleotides read TGTGGCAGCAGCGTTTCAGGGGAGAATGGAGAGACCCAGTACTTC. It codes for CGSSVSGENGETQYF.

This clonotype was counted many times. J is TRBJ2-6 and V is TRBV5-1; 7 nucleotides align to TRBD2. Unmatched junction bases numbered 5, after V lost 1 base and J lost 4 bases. The CDR3 is made up of 16 amino acids. The germline V gene encodes CDR1 SGHRS and CDR2 YFSETQ. Written as DNA, the CDR3 is TGCGCCAGCAGCTTGTGGCGGGGGAAAGGGGCCAACGTCCTGACTTTC. Translated: CASSLWRGKGANVLTF.